This T cell receptor beta chain was identified in a study of shared clonotypes between healthy human individuals. Overall study findings and caveats: Against clonotypes common to all four donors, non-shared ones had lower generation probabilities. Sharing across a handful of donors was seen in around 5.1% of naive CD4 clonotypes.

This clone was seen a handful of times. Its antigen is not identified. The CDR3 has 14 amino acids. The V gene lost 0 bases and the J gene lost 9 bases, with 12 bases spanning the gap. Germline V gives CDR1 LNHNV, CDR2 YYDKDF (reference sequence). The protocol was immunoSEQ multiplex PCR, while the TCRdb copy is restricted to in-frame clones and leaves out a portion. The sample lists under 300,000 clones; 65% were seen once. Sequenced: memory CD4+ T cells sorted from blood. Subset: CD45RA-negative fraction. This chain connects TRBV15 to TRBJ2-1; D ambiguous. The clonotype was recovered from a man aged 30-40 years in good health. The CDR3 sequence is CATSRDHGAREQFF. For the CDR3, the DNA is TGTGCCACCAGCAGAGATCATGGAGCACGTGAGCAGTTCTTC. Full variable domain (missing parts from reference TRBV15 and TRBJ2-1): DAMVIQNPRYQVTQFGKPVTLSCSQTLNHNVMYWYQQKSSQAPKLLFHYYDKDFNNEADTPDNFQSRRPNTSFCFLDIRSPGLGDTAMYLCATSRDHGAREQFFGPGTRLTVL.